The 12 T cell receptor beta chains in this list originate from one sample, sequenced in a study of Ad26.COV2.S vaccination and SARS-CoV-2 variants. Stated treatment: some 20 received Ad26.COV2.S at low or high dose, single or two shots; about five received placebo; per-sample allocation not given. Day 63 after the first vaccine or placebo injection was the time point for sampling. Profiling relied on immunoSEQ multiplex PCR, and the TCRdb table lists in-frame clones only, not all of them. The profile covers 300,000 to 500,000 clones, with about 85% appearing a single time and 3.5% taken by the ten largest. Here the sequenced sample was peripheral blood, taken in a trial of Ad26.COV2.S vaccine versus placebo. Source of these receptors: a person between 18 and 59 years old who received the Ad26.COV2.S COVID-19 vaccine or a placebo.

The chain uses TRBV3-1 (or the pseudogene TRBV3-2) and TRBJ2-4, with a weak D call TRBD1 (6 bases). The CDR3 is made up of 14 amino acids. CDR1 LGHDT and CDR2 YNNKEL come from the germline V gene (reference sequence). Trimming took off 1 base at V and 11 bases at J, with 15 bases between the two ends. The CDR3 region has the DNA TGTGCCAGCAGCCAAGGACAGGTGATGGGATTTCAGTACTTC. This sequence encodes CASSQGQVMGFQYF.

V gene TRBV2 combines with J gene TRBJ1-2; no definite D call. CDR3 length equals 12 residues. Trimming stripped 5 bases from V and 4 bases from J, with 8 bases between. Germline V gives CDR1 SNHLY, CDR2 FYNNEI. CDR3 residues: CASSPDGYGYTF. The CDR3 DNA is TGTGCCAGCAGTCCCGACGGCTATGGCTACACCTTC.

J is TRBJ2-7 and V is TRBV2; no clear D gene. V lost 8 bases, J lost 0 bases, and 5 bases lay in between. From germline, CDR1 is SNHLY and CDR2 FYNNEI. The CDR3 runs 11 residues. CDR3 sequence: CASASSYEQYF. The CDR3 DNA is TGTGCCAGCGCAAGCTCCTACGAGCAGTACTTC.

The J gene is TRBJ2-5, the V gene TRBV5-8, with D possibly being TRBD1 (6 bases). Germline V gene sequence: CDR1 SGHTS, CDR2 YDEGEE. CDR3 size: 13 residues. Between the trimmed V and J ends, which lost 7 bases and 3 bases, there was a span of 13 bases. The CDR3 protein is CASARAGEETQYF. Here the CDR3 DNA reads TGTGCCAGCGCCAGGGCAGGGGAAGAGACCCAGTACTTC.

This clone was recorded once. The rearrangement uses TRBV6-1 and TRBJ1-1, with D unresolved. Germline V gives CDR1 MNHNS, CDR2 SASEGT. The CDR3 covers 13 residues. With 2 bases removed from V and 1 base from J, the gap between germline ends came to 5 bases. The CDR3 sequence: CASSESWNTEAFF. In DNA form, the CDR3 reads TGTGCCAGCAGTGAATCCTGGAACACTGAAGCTTTCTTT.

This rearrangement joins TRBV7-9 to TRBJ2-3, with no clear D. The germline V gene encodes CDR1 SEHNR and CDR2 FQNEAQ (reference sequence). The CDR3 consists of 15 residues. Trimming pared 1 base from V and 2 bases from J, leaving 10 bases between. The CDR3 loop is CASSLVVGPTDTQYF. CDR3 nucleotide sequence: TGTGCCAGCAGCTTAGTGGTCGGCCCCACAGATACGCAGTATTTT.

CDR3 amino acids: CASSSEKGETQYF. CDR3 DNA: TGCGCCAGCAGTTCTGAAAAGGGAGAGACCCAGTACTTC. This rearrangement joins TRBV5-1 to TRBJ2-5, with D uncertain. There are 13 residues in the CDR3. CDR1 and CDR2 (germline): SGHRS, YFSETQ. Trimming took 5 bases from V and 4 from J, leaving 12 bases between them.

The chain has TRBV2 and TRBJ2-1; TRBD1 agrees at 7 bases. Germline loops: CDR1 SNHLY, CDR2 FYNNEI. The CDR3 runs 14 residues. The V gene end was trimmed by 6 bases and the J gene end by 2 bases; junction bases not matched to a gene: 4. The DNA for the CDR3 is TGTGCCAGCAGAAGGGGACAGACCTACAATGAGCAGTTCTTC. Protein product: CASRRGQTYNEQFF.

This clone was observed a few times. V usage is TRBV6-2 or TRBV6-3 and J usage is TRBJ1-2, with D unresolved. There are 14 residues in the CDR3. The V gene lost 2 bases and the J gene lost 1 base, with 8 bases spanning the gap. Germline V lookup: CDR1 MNHEY, CDR2 SVGEGT. CDR3 residues: CASSYAEINYGYTF. The CDR3 DNA follows: TGTGCCAGCAGTTACGCCGAGATTAACTATGGCTACACCTTC.

The chain combines TRBV27 with TRBJ2-2; tentatively, D is TRBD1 or TRBD2 (5 bases each). Germline V CDR1 and CDR2: MNHEY, SMNVEV (reference sequence). The length of the CDR3 is 16 residues. Trimming took off 0 bases at V and 4 bases at J, with 12 bases between the two ends. Here the CDR3 DNA reads TGTGCCAGCAGTTTATCGGGACCAATAAGCACCGGGGAGCTGTTTTTT. Translating it yields CASSLSGPISTGELFF.

The rearrangement uses TRBV5-4 and TRBJ2-7; 7 nucleotides agree with TRBD1. The CDR3 extends over 15 amino acids. The germline V gene encodes CDR1 SGHNT and CDR2 YYREEE (reference sequence). V shed 0 bases and J 5 bases; nucleotides not matched to a gene: 8. CDR3 residues: CASSLEPGQYHEQYF. Here the CDR3 DNA reads TGTGCCAGCAGCTTGGAACCGGGACAGTACCACGAGCAGTACTTC. Looking up the rest from reference TRBV5-4 and TRBJ2-7 gives the full variable domain: ETGVTQSPTHLIKTRGQQVTLRCSSQSGHNTVSWYQQALGQGPQFIFQYYREEENGRGNFPPRFSGLQFPNYSSELNVNALELDDSALYLCASSLEPGQYHEQYFGPGTRLTVT.

V is TRBV7-2 and J is TRBJ1-3; no firm D call. V lost 1 base and J lost 0, with 7 bases in between. The CDR3 is 15 amino acids. CDR1 is SGHTA, CDR2 FQGNSA, per germline. The CDR3 DNA reads TGTGCCAGCAGCTTAGGGGTTTCCTCTGGAAACACCATATATTTT. Protein product: CASSLGVSSGNTIYF.